The text below deals with one T cell receptor beta chain. No antigen is known for it. Some clones are missing from TCRdb's copy, which holds only in-frame ones; the method was immunoSEQ multiplex PCR. The sample contains 17,000 or so clones, 55% to 65% of which appear only once. The sample originates from a study of neoadjuvant anti-PD-1 for oral cavity cancer. Across the whole study: Patients mostly received three to four biweekly nivolumab doses at 3 mg/kg before surgery. Around day 43, patients without progression received a fourth nivolumab dose before surgery. General observations from the study: With a few patients per group, TCR findings need larger cohorts.

Germline trimming cut 4 bases from V and 5 bases from J; bases unmatched to any gene: 16. Germline V gene lookup returns CDR1 SGHRS and CDR2 YFSETQ. The CDR3 extends over 17 amino acids. This chain uses TRBV5-1 with TRBJ2-5, with 8 bases lining up with TRBD2. Source: PBMCs, taken before nivolumab (anti-PD-1) treatment. The TCR comes from a person between 40 and 85 years old with oral cavity squamous cell carcinoma. CDR3 region: CASSPGGTALIFETQYF. The CDR3 DNA reads as TGCGCCAGCAGCCCGGGAGGGACGGCGTTGATTTTTGAGACCCAGTACTTC.